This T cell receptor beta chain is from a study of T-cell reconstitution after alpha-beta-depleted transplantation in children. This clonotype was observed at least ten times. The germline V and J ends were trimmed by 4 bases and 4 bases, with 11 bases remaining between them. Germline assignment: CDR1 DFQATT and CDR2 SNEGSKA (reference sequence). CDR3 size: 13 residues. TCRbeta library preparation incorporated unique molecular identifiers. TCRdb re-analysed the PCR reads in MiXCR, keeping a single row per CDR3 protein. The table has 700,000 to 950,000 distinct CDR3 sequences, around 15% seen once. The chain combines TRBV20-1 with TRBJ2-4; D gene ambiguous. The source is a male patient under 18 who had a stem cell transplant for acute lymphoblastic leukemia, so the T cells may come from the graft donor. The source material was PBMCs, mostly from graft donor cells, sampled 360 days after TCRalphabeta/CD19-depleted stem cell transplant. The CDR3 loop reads CSAIETRKNIQYF. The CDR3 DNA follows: TGCAGTGCTATAGAGACCAGAAAAAACATTCAGTACTTC.